The entry below describes one T cell receptor beta chain. The CDR3 is made up of 14 amino acids. Germline trimming cut 4 bases from V and 7 bases from J; bases unmatched to any gene: 6. The germline CDR1 and CDR2 sequences are MNHEY and SMNVEV (reference sequence). The TCR beta library used iRepertoire HTBI primers with Arm-PCR amplification of CDR3. One entry per CDR3 protein, called by TCRdb with MiXCR from the multiplex PCR reads. This table holds hundreds of thousands of distinct CDR3 sequences, approximately 16% found once. Time point given: newly diagnosed GD, antithyroid drugs for less than 3 months. RNA extracted from PBMCs served as the sequencing template. American Thyroid Association guidelines defined how Graves' disease was diagnosed. This entry belongs to a study of regulatory T cells in long-lasting Graves disease. This sample also belongs to another study, concerning T cells in Graves' hyperthyroidism and ophthalmopathy. That work contributes: Clinical symptoms, serum thyroxine and TRAb, thyroid ultrasound and orbital computed tomography together formed the diagnostic basis.

This TCR came from a woman between 35 and 50 years old with Graves disease. This sequence joins TRBV27 and TRBJ2-1, with TRBD2 matching 8 bases. The sample was peripheral blood mononuclear cells (PBMCs), taken at new diagnosis, from a patient treated with antithyroid drugs. CDR3 nucleotides: TGTGCCAGCAGTTCAACGGGGGGGGGTAATGAGCAGTTCTTC. It yields the protein CASSSTGGGNEQFF.